This is a list of T cell receptor beta chains from one sample in a study of radiotherapy plus CTLA-4 blockade in lung cancer. Profiling relied on immunoSEQ multiplex PCR, and the TCRdb table lists in-frame clones only, not all of them. Here the sample spans around 99,000 clones, roughly 88% being singletons. The sample here was peripheral blood, taken from a patient treated with radiotherapy plus ipilimumab. Source of these receptors: a human donor with non-small cell lung cancer that progressed on radiotherapy plus ipilimumab. Each CDR3 is given with its conserved first and last residue. The order of the fields is clone size, D gene, J gene, V gene, CDR3 DNA, CDR3 protein. The D gene is left open where the match is weak. Rows give clone size only sometimes, using once, few, many, or a class for an expanded clone.

abundance: .
d_gene: .
j_gene: TRBJ2-1
v_gene: TRBV25-1
CDR3nt: TGTGCCAGCAGTGTAGCGGCACTAGGCGGTGAGCAGTTCTTC
CDR3aa: CASSVAALGGEQFF

abundance: .
d_gene: .
j_gene: TRBJ1-5
v_gene: TRBV2
CDR3nt: TGTGCCAGCAAGGGGGGAAGAGAGGGGACTCAGCCCCAGCATTTT
CDR3aa: CASKGGREGTQPQHF

abundance: .
d_gene: .
j_gene: TRBJ2-7
v_gene: TRBV10-2
CDR3nt: TGCGCCAGCAGAGGCCCCGGACAACCCTCCGAGCAGTACTTC
CDR3aa: CASRGPGQPSEQYF

abundance: .
d_gene: .
j_gene: TRBJ2-7
v_gene: TRBV15
CDR3nt: TGTGCCACCAGCTGGGGTCGGGGAACCTCCTACGAGCAGTACTTC
CDR3aa: CATSWGRGTSYEQYF

abundance: .
d_gene: TRBD2
j_gene: TRBJ2-1
v_gene: TRBV5-4
CDR3nt: TGTGCCAGCAGCCTGACTAGCGGTAATGAGCAGTTCTTC
CDR3aa: CASSLTSGNEQFF

abundance: .
d_gene: .
j_gene: TRBJ2-7
v_gene: TRBV15
CDR3nt: TGTGCCACCAGCTCCCGCCGGGAGCCTCCCTACGAGCAGTACTTC
CDR3aa: CATSSRREPPYEQYF

abundance: .
d_gene: TRBD2
j_gene: TRBJ2-1
v_gene: TRBV29-1
CDR3nt: TGCAGCGTTCTTGGGGCGGGAGGGCGTATGGAATGGGAGCAGTTCTTC
CDR3aa: CSVLGAGGRMEWEQFF

abundance: .
d_gene: .
j_gene: TRBJ2-1
v_gene: TRBV25-1
CDR3nt: TGTGCCAGCAGTTACAGGGAACGCGGTGAGCAGTTCTTC
CDR3aa: CASSYRERGEQFF

abundance: .
d_gene: .
j_gene: TRBJ2-1
v_gene: TRBV7-3
CDR3nt: TGTGCCAGCAGCTTAATTGTGACTCCCACTGGTACCTACAATGAGCAGTTCTTC
CDR3aa: CASSLIVTPTGTYNEQFF

abundance: .
d_gene: .
j_gene: TRBJ1-4
v_gene: TRBV19
CDR3nt: TGTGCCAGTAGCCTGGGCGGCAGTGAAAAACTGTTTTTT
CDR3aa: CASSLGGSEKLFF

abundance: .
d_gene: .
j_gene: TRBJ1-2
v_gene: TRBV30
CDR3nt: TGTGCCTGGAGTGTACTGGGACTCGGCGGCTACACCTTC
CDR3aa: CAWSVLGLGGYTF

abundance: .
d_gene: .
j_gene: TRBJ1-2
v_gene: TRBV11-3
CDR3nt: TGTGCCAGCAGCGGTGTCAACTATGGCTACACCTTC
CDR3aa: CASSGVNYGYTF

abundance: .
d_gene: .
j_gene: TRBJ1-2
v_gene: TRBV7-9
CDR3nt: TGTGCCAGCAGCTCCCGGGACACCGATGGCTACACCTTC
CDR3aa: CASSSRDTDGYTF

abundance: .
d_gene: TRBD2
j_gene: TRBJ2-3
v_gene: TRBV4-1
CDR3nt: TGCGCCAGCAGCCGGACTAGCGGGAGCGCAGATACGCAGTATTTT
CDR3aa: CASSRTSGSADTQYF

abundance: .
d_gene: .
j_gene: TRBJ2-7
v_gene: TRBV5-1
CDR3nt: TGCGCCAGCAGCTTGGCCTTAGCGGCTGCCTCCTACGAGCAGTACTTC
CDR3aa: CASSLALAAASYEQYF

abundance: few
d_gene: TRBD1
j_gene: TRBJ1-1
v_gene: TRBV7-9
CDR3nt: TGTGCCAGCAGCTTAAGGTTGATGCTGCGGACAGGGAGGAACACTGAAGCTTTCTTT
CDR3aa: CASSLRLMLRTGRNTEAFF

abundance: .
d_gene: .
j_gene: TRBJ2-7
v_gene: TRBV27
CDR3nt: TGTGCCAGCAGTGCTACGTGGGACGAGCAGTACTTC
CDR3aa: CASSATWDEQYF

abundance: .
d_gene: TRBD1
j_gene: TRBJ2-2
v_gene: TRBV11-2
CDR3nt: TGTGCCAGCAGCTTTAAAGGACAGGTGGCCGGGGAGCTGTTTTTT
CDR3aa: CASSFKGQVAGELFF

abundance: .
d_gene: .
j_gene: TRBJ2-1
v_gene: TRBV7-9
CDR3nt: TGTGCCAGCAGCTTAAGGCTATCACTCTACAATGAGCAGTTCTTC
CDR3aa: CASSLRLSLYNEQFF

abundance: .
d_gene: TRBD1
j_gene: TRBJ1-2
v_gene: TRBV30
CDR3nt: TGTGCCTGGAGCCGAGGGGGCAGTCATAACTATGGCTACACCTTC
CDR3aa: CAWSRGGSHNYGYTF

abundance: once
d_gene: TRBD1
j_gene: TRBJ1-5
v_gene: TRBV2
CDR3nt: TGTGCCAGCACGGGACAGGTTAGCAATCAGCCCCAGCATTTT
CDR3aa: CASTGQVSNQPQHF

abundance: .
d_gene: TRBD2
j_gene: TRBJ2-1
v_gene: TRBV9
CDR3nt: TGTGCCAGCAGCGTAGGGCTAGCGGCTTACAATGAGCAGTTCTTC
CDR3aa: CASSVGLAAYNEQFF

abundance: .
d_gene: .
j_gene: TRBJ2-7
v_gene: TRBV30
CDR3nt: TGTGCCTGGACCCCGGGGCAGGGGATGTTTTACTTC
CDR3aa: CAWTPGQGMFYF

abundance: .
d_gene: TRBD2
j_gene: TRBJ2-2
v_gene: TRBV6-1
CDR3nt: TGTGCCAGCAACCTAGCGGGAGGGCCGAACGGGGAGCTGTTTTTT
CDR3aa: CASNLAGGPNGELFF

abundance: .
d_gene: .
j_gene: TRBJ2-7
v_gene: TRBV2
CDR3nt: TGTGCCACCCAATTAGGTTTGGGAAACGACCCCCCCCACGAGCAGTACTTC
CDR3aa: CATQLGLGNDPPHEQYF

abundance: .
d_gene: .
j_gene: TRBJ2-5
v_gene: TRBV7-2
CDR3nt: TGTGCCAGCAGCCAGACAAGGGAGACCCAGTACTTC
CDR3aa: CASSQTRETQYF